The 14 T cell receptor beta chains below all came from one sample that was sequenced in a study of blood T cell repertoires in COVID-19. The data were produced by immunoSEQ multiplex PCR, yet TCRdb's version contains in-frame clones alone and is incomplete. The table lists approximately 300,000 clones, 85% to 95% of them singletons. Sequenced sample: PBMCs or T cells enriched from blood (not recorded which). The receptors were gathered from a woman under 40 who had been exposed to COVID-19.

The gene calls are TRBV5-1 and TRBJ1-2; D is ambiguous. V lost 0 bases and J lost 7, with 16 bases in between. Germline loops: CDR1 SGHRS, CDR2 YFSETQ. This CDR3 contains 15 residues. The CDR3 DNA reads as TGCGCCAGCAGCTTGGAGTGGGCAGCTTCTGGTGGCTACACCTTC. Amino acids: CASSLEWAASGGYTF.

In DNA, the CDR3 is TGTGCCAGCTCACCACCGGGCTACGGGGTGACCCAGTACTTC. This translates into CASSPPGYGVTQYF. V usage is TRBV18 and J usage is TRBJ2-5; weak D call: TRBD2 (5 bases). The CDR3 runs 14 residues. Germline V CDR1 and CDR2: KGHSH, LQKENI. Trimming removed 0 bases from V and 7 bases from J, with 12 bases in between.

The CDR3 protein is CASSDQGQGAAYIDSPLHF. CDR3 bases: TGTGCCAGCAGTGACCAGGGACAGGGGGCAGCTTATATCGATTCACCCCTCCACTTT. The genes are TRBV6-4 and TRBJ1-6; 12 bases map to TRBD1. This CDR3 has 19 residues. Per the germline V gene, CDR1 is MRHNA and CDR2 is SNTAGT. The trim removed 2 bases at V and 8 bases at J, leaving 13 bases unmatched.

The J gene is TRBJ1-1, the V gene TRBV5-1; D might be TRBD1 (5 bases). CDR1 and CDR2 (germline): SGHRS, YFSETQ. The CDR3 runs to 14 residues. V lost 4 bases to trimming and J lost 9 bases, with 19 bases between them. The CDR3 spells CASSPGQFAEKAFF. The CDR3 DNA is TGCGCCAGCAGCCCCGGACAATTTGCGGAAAAAGCTTTCTTT.

This chain connects TRBV9 to TRBJ2-7; D is perhaps TRBD2 (5 bases). CDR3 size: 13 residues. The V end lost 1 base, the J end lost 7 bases, and 12 bases lay between the germline ends. The germline CDR1 and CDR2 sequences are SGDLS and YYNGEE. CDR3 bases: TGTGCCAGCAGCGTATCACTAGAGAGTGAGCAGTACTTC. Amino acids: CASSVSLESEQYF.

The rearrangement uses TRBV16 and TRBJ1-4, with TRBD1 identical over 7 bases. Losses at the gene ends were 4 bases for V and 5 bases for J; bases not matched to a gene: 10. The CDR3 spans 16 residues. CDR1 and CDR2 (germline): KGHSY, FQNENV. CDR3 protein: CASSRRDRAKNEKLFF. The CDR3 DNA reads as TGTGCCAGCAGCCGGAGAGACAGGGCGAAAAATGAAAAACTGTTTTTT.

The chain joins TRBV7-2 to TRBJ2-1, with 9 bases lining up with TRBD2. The junction had 6 bases not matched to a gene; V was cut back by 1 base and J by 8 bases. Germline CDR1 is SGHTA and CDR2 is FQGNSA. The CDR3 is 15 residues long. In DNA, the CDR3 is TGTGCCAGCAGCTTAGGCCTAGCGGGGACGGATGAGCAGTTCTTC. Protein product: CASSLGLAGTDEQFF.

This clone was seen just once. The chain links TRBV7-9 to TRBJ2-7; no definite D call. Germline assignment: CDR1 SEHNR and CDR2 FQNEAQ (reference sequence). The CDR3 sequence is 12 residues long. Deletions cut 0 bases from V and 6 bases from J, with 6 bases between. CDR3 region: CASSLALSEQYF. The DNA of the CDR3 is TGTGCCAGCAGCTTAGCTCTCTCCGAGCAGTACTTC.

The chain employs TRBV19 and TRBJ2-2, with 13 nucleotides matching TRBD2. Germline V gene sequence: CDR1 LNHDA, CDR2 SQIVND (reference sequence). This CDR3 spans 14 amino acids. With 7 bases clipped from V and 6 bases from J, the junction kept 2 bases outside the gene matches. The CDR3 coding sequence is TGTGCCAGTAAGACTAGCGGGGGGTCCGGGGAGCTGTTTTTT. Protein product: CASKTSGGSGELFF.

The rearrangement joins TRBV6-2 or TRBV6-3 to TRBJ1-5, with D possibly TRBD1 on 5 matching bases. V lost 5 bases to trimming and J lost 3 bases, with 11 bases between them. CDR3 size: 14 residues. The V gene's germline CDR1 is MNHEY and CDR2 SVGEGT. CDR3 in amino acids: CASSGQGDNQPQHF. In DNA, the CDR3 is TGTGCCAGCAGTGGGCAGGGTGACAATCAGCCCCAGCATTTT.

This clone was counted once. The chain is built from TRBV14 and TRBJ2-7; 8 positions match TRBD1. The junction had 4 bases not matched to a gene; V was cut back by 2 bases and J by 4 bases. The germline gives CDR1 SGHDN, CDR2 FVKESK. The CDR3 consists of 14 residues. The CDR3 nucleotides read TGTGCCAGCAGCCAAAGACAGGGGCGATACGAGCAGTACTTC. Its translation: CASSQRQGRYEQYF.

The chain uses TRBV24-1 and TRBJ2-2; 9 bases are a match to TRBD1. Trimming took 2 bases from V and 5 from J; bases not matched to a gene: 5. Germline V CDR1 and CDR2: KGHDR, SFDVKD. The CDR3 has 16 amino acids. The CDR3 DNA reads as TGTGCCACCAGTGATTGGGACAGGGCGAGGACCGGGGAGCTGTTTTTT. Translation: CATSDWDRARTGELFF.

J is TRBJ1-5 and V is TRBV3-1 (or the pseudogene TRBV3-2), with TRBD1 identical over 9 bases. The CDR3 has 16 amino acids. Germline V gives CDR1 LGHDT, CDR2 YNNKEL (reference sequence). Germline trimming cut 0 bases from V and 7 bases from J; bases unmatched to any gene: 7. CDR3 nucleotide sequence: TGTGCCAGCAGCCAAGATCAGGGGACAGGGAGCCAGCCCCAGCATTTT. Its translation: CASSQDQGTGSQPQHF.

The genes are TRBV19 and TRBJ2-3, with TRBD1 as a possible D gene (5 bases). CDR1 is LNHDA, CDR2 SQIVND, per germline (reference sequence). This CDR3 comprises 13 residues. Trimming left V 7 bases short and J 3 bases short, with 11 bases between. The DNA for the CDR3 is TGTGCCAGTAATAGGGGTTGGACAGATACGCAGTATTTT. This gives the protein CASNRGWTDTQYF.